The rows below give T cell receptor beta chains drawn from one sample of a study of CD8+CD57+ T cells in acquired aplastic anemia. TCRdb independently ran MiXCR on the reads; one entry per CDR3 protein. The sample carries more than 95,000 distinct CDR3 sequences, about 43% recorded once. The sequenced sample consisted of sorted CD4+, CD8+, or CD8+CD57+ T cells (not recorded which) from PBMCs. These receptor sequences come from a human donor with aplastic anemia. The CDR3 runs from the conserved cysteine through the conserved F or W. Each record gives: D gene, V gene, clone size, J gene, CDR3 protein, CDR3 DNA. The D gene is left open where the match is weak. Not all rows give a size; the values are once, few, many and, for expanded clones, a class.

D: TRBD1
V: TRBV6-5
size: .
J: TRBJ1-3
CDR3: CASSYLGQGSSGNTIYF
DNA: TGTGCCAGCAGTTATCTCGGACAGGGGAGCTCTGGAAACACCATATATTTT

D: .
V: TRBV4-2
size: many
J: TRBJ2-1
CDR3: CASSQVPLSSYNEQFF
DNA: TGTGCCAGCAGCCAAGTTCCCCTAAGCTCCTACAATGAGCAGTTCTTC

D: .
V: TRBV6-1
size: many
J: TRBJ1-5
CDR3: CASSEENRNQPQHF
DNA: TGTGCCAGCAGTGAAGAAAACCGGAATCAGCCCCAGCATTTT

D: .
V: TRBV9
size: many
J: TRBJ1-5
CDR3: CASSVGTDQPQHF
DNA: TGTGCCAGCAGCGTAGGGACAGATCAGCCCCAGCATTTT

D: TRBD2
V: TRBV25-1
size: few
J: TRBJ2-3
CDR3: CASSESAGGPTDTQYF
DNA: TGTGCCAGCAGTGAATCAGCGGGGGGGCCAACAGATACGCAGTATTTT

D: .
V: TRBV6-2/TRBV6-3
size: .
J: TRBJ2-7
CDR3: CASSLGHIYEQYF
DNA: TGTGCCAGCAGTCTTGGGCACATCTACGAGCAGTACTTC

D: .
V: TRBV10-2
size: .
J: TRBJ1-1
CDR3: CASSDTNTEAFF
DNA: TGCGCCAGCAGCGATACGAACACTGAAGCTTTCTTT

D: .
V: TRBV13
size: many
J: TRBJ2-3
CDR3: CASSSQGRRTDTQYF
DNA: TGTGCCAGCAGCTCACAGGGGAGGAGGACAGATACGCAGTATTTT

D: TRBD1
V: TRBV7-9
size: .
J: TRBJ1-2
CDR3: CASSSTGGYYGYTF
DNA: TGTGCCAGCAGCTCCACAGGGGGCTACTATGGCTACACCTTC

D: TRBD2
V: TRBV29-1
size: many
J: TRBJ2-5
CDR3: CSVEDRPGGLQETQYF
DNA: TGCAGCGTTGAAGATAGGCCGGGGGGGCTGCAAGAGACCCAGTACTTC

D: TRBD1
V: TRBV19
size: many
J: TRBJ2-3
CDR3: CATATGIRTDTQYF
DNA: TGTGCCACTGCGACAGGGATAAGAACAGATACGCAGTATTTT

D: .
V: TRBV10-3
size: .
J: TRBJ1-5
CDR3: CASTIHSNQPQHF
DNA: TGTGCCAGCACCATTCATAGCAATCAGCCCCAGCATTTT

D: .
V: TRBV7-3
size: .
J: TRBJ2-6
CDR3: CASRSPGSGANVLTF
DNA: TGTGCCAGCAGGTCCCCCGGCTCTGGGGCCAACGTCCTGACTTTC

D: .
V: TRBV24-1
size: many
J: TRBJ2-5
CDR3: CATSDTGQKETQYF
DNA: TGTGCCACCAGTGATACGGGGCAAAAAGAGACCCAGTACTTC

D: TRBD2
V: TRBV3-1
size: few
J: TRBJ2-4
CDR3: CASSQRHREGDIQYF
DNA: TGTGCCAGCAGCCAACGCCACCGGGAGGGGGACATTCAGTACTTC

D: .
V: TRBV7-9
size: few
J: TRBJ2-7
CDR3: CASSDTSNHEQYF
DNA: TGTGCCAGCAGCGATACTAGCAACCACGAGCAGTACTTC

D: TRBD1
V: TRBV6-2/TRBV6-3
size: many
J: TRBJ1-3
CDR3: CASSYDRAVSGNTIYF
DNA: TGTGCCAGCAGTTACGACAGGGCGGTTTCTGGAAACACCATATATTTT

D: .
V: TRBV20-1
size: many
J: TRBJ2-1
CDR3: CSARYLAGSGEQFF
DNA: TGCAGTGCTAGATACCTGGCGGGTTCAGGTGAGCAGTTCTTC

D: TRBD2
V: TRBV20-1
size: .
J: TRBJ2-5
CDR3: CSASGSGGGETQYF
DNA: TGCAGTGCTAGCGGTAGCGGGGGTGGGGAGACCCAGTACTTC

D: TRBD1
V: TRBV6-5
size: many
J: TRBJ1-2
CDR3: CASSFSTGGSGYTF
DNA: TGTGCCAGCAGTTTCTCGACAGGGGGGAGTGGCTACACCTTC

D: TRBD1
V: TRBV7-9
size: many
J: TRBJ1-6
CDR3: CASSRQGSPLHF
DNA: TGTGCCAGCAGCCGACAGGGCTCACCCCTCCACTTT

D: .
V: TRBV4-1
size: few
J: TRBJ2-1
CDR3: CASSQDPPGSSYNEQFF
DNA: TGCGCCAGCAGCCAAGACCCACCAGGGAGCTCCTACAATGAGCAGTTCTTC

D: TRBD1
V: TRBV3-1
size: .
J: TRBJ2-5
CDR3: CASSQESGWGQGRETQYF
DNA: TGTGCCAGCAGCCAAGAAAGTGGTTGGGGACAGGGAAGAGAGACCCAGTACTTC

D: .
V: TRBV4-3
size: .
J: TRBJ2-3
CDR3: CASSQEGVSTDTQYF
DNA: TGCGCCAGCAGCCAAGAAGGGGTTAGCACAGATACGCAGTATTTT

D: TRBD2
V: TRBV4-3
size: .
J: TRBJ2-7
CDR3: CASSQEFGLAGIGGEQYF
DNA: TGCGCCAGCAGCCAAGAATTTGGCCTAGCGGGTATAGGAGGAGAGCAGTACTTC

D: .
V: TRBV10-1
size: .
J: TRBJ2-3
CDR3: CASSNTGGSDTQYF
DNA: TGCGCCAGCAGTAACACAGGAGGGTCAGATACGCAGTATTTT

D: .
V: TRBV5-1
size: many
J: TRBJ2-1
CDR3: CASSFKGGEQFF
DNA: TGCGCCAGCAGCTTTAAGGGCGGAGAGCAGTTCTTC

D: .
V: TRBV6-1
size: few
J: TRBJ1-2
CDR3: CASSDVGRGGYTF
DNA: TGTGCCAGCAGTGATGTAGGGCGGGGGGGCTACACCTTC

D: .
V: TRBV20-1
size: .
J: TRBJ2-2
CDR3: CSLTTGELFF
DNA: TGCAGTTTGACCACCGGGGAGCTGTTTTTT

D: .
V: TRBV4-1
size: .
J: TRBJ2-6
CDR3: CASSRTQGSGANVLTF
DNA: TGCGCCAGCAGCCGGACTCAGGGCTCTGGGGCCAACGTCCTGACTTTC

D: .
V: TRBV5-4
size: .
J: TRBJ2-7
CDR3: CASSPGRGAGYGQYF
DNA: TGTGCCAGCAGCCCCGGGCGGGGAGCGGGTTACGGGCAGTACTTC

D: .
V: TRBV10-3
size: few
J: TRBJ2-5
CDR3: CATSHDRGETQYF
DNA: TGTGCCACCAGCCACGACCGAGGGGAGACCCAGTACTTC

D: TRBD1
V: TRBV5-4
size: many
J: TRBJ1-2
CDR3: CASYRQGVNYGYTF
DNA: TGTGCCAGCTATAGACAGGGGGTCAACTATGGCTACACCTTC

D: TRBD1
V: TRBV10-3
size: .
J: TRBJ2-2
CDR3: CATAKLPGQGYGELFF
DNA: TGTGCCACTGCCAAATTACCGGGACAGGGTTACGGGGAGCTGTTTTTT

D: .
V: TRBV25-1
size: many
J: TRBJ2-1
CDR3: CASSELGGTYNEQFF
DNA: TGTGCCAGCAGTGAACTGGGGGGCACCTACAATGAGCAGTTCTTC

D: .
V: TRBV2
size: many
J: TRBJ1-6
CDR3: CASRIDRTENSPLHF
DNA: TGTGCCAGCAGGATCGACAGGACCGAAAATTCACCCCTCCACTTT

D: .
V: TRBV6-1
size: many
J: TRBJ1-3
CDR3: CASSRTVGNTIYF
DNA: TGTGCCAGCAGCCGGACAGTTGGAAACACCATATATTTT

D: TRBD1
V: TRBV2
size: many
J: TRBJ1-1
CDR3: CASRNRGGGTEAFF
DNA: TGTGCCAGCAGGAACAGGGGCGGTGGCACTGAAGCTTTCTTT

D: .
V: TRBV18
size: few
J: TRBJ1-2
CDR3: CASSPRGGDNYGYTF
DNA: TGTGCCAGCTCACCAAGGGGCGGAGATAACTATGGCTACACCTTC

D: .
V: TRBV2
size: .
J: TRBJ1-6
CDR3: CAISGGPGENSPLHF
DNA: TGTGCCATCAGTGGAGGACCGGGAGAGAATTCACCCCTCCACTTT

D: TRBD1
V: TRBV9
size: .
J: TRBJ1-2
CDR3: CASSVAGRGIYGYTF
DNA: TGTGCCAGCAGCGTAGCGGGCAGGGGGATCTATGGCTACACCTTC

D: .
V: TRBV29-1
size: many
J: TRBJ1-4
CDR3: CSRRRGEKLFF
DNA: TGCAGCCGTAGAAGGGGGGAAAAACTGTTTTTT

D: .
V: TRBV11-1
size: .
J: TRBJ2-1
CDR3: CASVSSSYNEQFF
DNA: TGTGCCTCTGTTTCGAGCTCCTACAATGAGCAGTTCTTC

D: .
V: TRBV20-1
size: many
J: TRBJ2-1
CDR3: CSVGRGSDEQFF
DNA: TGCAGTGTGGGAAGGGGTTCGGATGAGCAGTTCTTC

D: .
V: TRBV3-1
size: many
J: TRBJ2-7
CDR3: CASSQDLQGPYEQYF
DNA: TGTGCCAGCAGCCAAGATTTGCAGGGACCCTACGAGCAGTACTTC

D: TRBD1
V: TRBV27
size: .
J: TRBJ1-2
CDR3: CASSSRATGDYGYTF
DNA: TGTGCCAGCAGTTCACGCGCGACAGGGGACTATGGCTACACCTTC